The 8 T cell receptor beta chains reported below all come from one sample, sequenced in a study of graft-versus-host responses after intestinal transplantation. Antigen specificity for these receptors is unknown. Assay used: immunoSEQ multiplex PCR; TCRdb lists only in-frame clones, some missing. The repertoire consists of around 120,000 clones, with 85% to 95% occurring once and the leading ten covering approximately 0.11%. The specimen was unstimulated CD4+ T cells sorted from spleen or lymph node cells, collected before intestinal transplant. These receptor sequences come from a human donor who received an intestinal transplant.

This clone appeared once. The chain uses TRBV7-9 and TRBJ2-3; TRBD2 is a possible D gene (6 bases). The CDR3 spans 15 residues. Trimming removed 4 bases from V and 2 bases from J, with 13 bases in between. Germline values: CDR1 SEHNR, CDR2 FQNEAQ (reference sequence). CDR3 in amino acids: CASSSRGSTTDTQYF. DNA of the CDR3: TGTGCCAGCAGCTCGCGGGGCTCGACCACAGATACGCAGTATTTT.

The CDR3 region is CASTPGLPRTNTEAFF. Written as DNA, the CDR3 is TGTGCCAGCACCCCCGGTCTGCCCCGCACCAACACTGAAGCTTTCTTT. The chain recombines TRBV14 with TRBJ1-1; D is ambiguous. CDR3 length: 16 residues. CDR1 and CDR2 from the germline V gene are SGHDN and FVKESK. Trimming removed 7 bases from V and 2 bases from J, with 20 bases in between.

The chain recombines TRBV30 with TRBJ1-1; D remains unclear. Per the germline V gene, CDR1 is GTSNPN and CDR2 is SVGIG (reference sequence). The CDR3 covers 11 residues. V lost 4 bases, J lost 8 bases, and 11 bases lay in between. The DNA for the CDR3 is TGTGCCTGGACCAACCCCGGGGAAGCTTTCTTT. Amino acid sequence: CAWTNPGEAFF.

V gene TRBV5-6 combines with J gene TRBJ2-5; TRBD1 is a possible D gene (6 bases). Germline CDR1 SGHDT, CDR2 YYEEEE. There are 14 residues in the CDR3. V lost 0 bases, J lost 4 bases, and 10 bases lay in between. CDR3 residues: CASSLEGGSETQYF. The DNA for the CDR3 is TGTGCCAGCAGCTTGGAAGGGGGTTCAGAGACCCAGTACTTC.

The chain employs TRBV25-1 and TRBJ2-4; D may correspond to TRBD1 or TRBD2 (5 bases each). With 6 bases removed from V and 1 base from J, the gap between germline ends came to 10 bases. The CDR3 is made up of 14 amino acids. CDR1 is MGHDK and CDR2 is SYGVNS in the germline V gene. DNA of the CDR3: TGTGCCAGCAGGGGGGTGTGGGCCAAAAACATTCAGTACTTC. Translated: CASRGVWAKNIQYF.

The V and J genes are TRBV6-5 and TRBJ1-1; D gene uncertain. Germline assignment: CDR1 MNHEY and CDR2 SVGAGI. V lost 4 bases, J lost 2 bases, and 11 bases lay in between. The CDR3 sequence is 14 residues long. Written as DNA, the CDR3 is TGTGCCAGCAGTTCGGGCAGGAGCAACACTGAAGCTTTCTTT. Translating gives CASSSGRSNTEAFF.

The chain combines TRBV6-5 with TRBJ2-1; TRBD1 aligns across 9 bases. The germline CDR1 and CDR2 sequences are MNHEY and SVGAGI. This CDR3 has 14 residues. The junction had 5 bases not matched to a gene; V was cut back by 5 bases and J by 6 bases. The CDR3 spells CASSLDRGLNEQFF. CDR3 coding DNA: TGTGCCAGCAGTCTGGACAGGGGTCTCAATGAGCAGTTCTTC.

This clone appeared a few times. V usage is TRBV27 and J usage is TRBJ2-3, with D hard to call. This CDR3 comprises 13 residues. Trimming left V 8 bases short and J 2 bases short, with 11 bases between. CDR1 is MNHEY, CDR2 SMNVEV, per germline (reference sequence). CDR3 protein: CASSELYTDTQYF. DNA for the CDR3: TGTGCCAGCTCGGAACTATACACAGATACGCAGTATTTT.